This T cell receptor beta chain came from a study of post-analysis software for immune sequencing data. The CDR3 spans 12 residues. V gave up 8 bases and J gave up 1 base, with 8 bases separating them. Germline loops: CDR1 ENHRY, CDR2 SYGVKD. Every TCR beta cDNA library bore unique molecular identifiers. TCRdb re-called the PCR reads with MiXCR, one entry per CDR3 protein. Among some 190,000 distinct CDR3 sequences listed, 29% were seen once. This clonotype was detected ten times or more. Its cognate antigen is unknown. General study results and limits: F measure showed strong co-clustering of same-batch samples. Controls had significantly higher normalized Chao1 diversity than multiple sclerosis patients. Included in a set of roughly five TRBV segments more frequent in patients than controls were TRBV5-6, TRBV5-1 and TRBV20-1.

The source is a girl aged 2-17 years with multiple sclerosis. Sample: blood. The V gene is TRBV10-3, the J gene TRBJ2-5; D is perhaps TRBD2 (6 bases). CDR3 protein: CAIAGSQETQYF. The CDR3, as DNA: TGTGCCATCGCGGGATCCCAAGAGACCCAGTACTTC.